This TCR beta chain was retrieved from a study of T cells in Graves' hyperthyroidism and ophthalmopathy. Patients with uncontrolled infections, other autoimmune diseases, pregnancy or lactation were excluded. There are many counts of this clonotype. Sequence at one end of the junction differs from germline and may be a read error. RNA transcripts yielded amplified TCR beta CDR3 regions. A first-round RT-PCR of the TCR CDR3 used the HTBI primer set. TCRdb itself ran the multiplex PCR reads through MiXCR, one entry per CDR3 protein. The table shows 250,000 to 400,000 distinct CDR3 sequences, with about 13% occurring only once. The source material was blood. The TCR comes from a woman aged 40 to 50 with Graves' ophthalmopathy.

This chain's CDR3 is CASREGEYEQYF. In DNA form, the CDR3 reads TGTGCCAGCAGAGAAGGGGAATACGAGCAGTACTTC. The rearrangement uses TRBV2 and TRBJ2-7; possible D gene TRBD1, 5 bases. Germline loops: CDR1 SNHLY, CDR2 FYNNEI. The CDR3 contains 12 residues.